The 10 T cell receptor beta chains presented below share a single source sample, sequenced in a study of blood T cell repertoires in COVID-19. Clones were read by immunoSEQ multiplex PCR, and TCRdb kept only the in-frame ones, dropping some. The sample records about 320,000 clones, about 83% being singletons. Sequencing was carried out using peripheral blood. Source of these receptors: a woman between 45 and 65 years old with acute or convalescent COVID-19.

The rearrangement links TRBV6-2 or TRBV6-3 to TRBJ1-1; 9 bases fit TRBD1. After removal of 6 bases from V and 5 bases from J, the junction contained 7 bases not matched to a gene. Germline values: CDR1 MNHEY, CDR2 SVGEGT. The CDR3 loop spans 14 amino acids. The CDR3 reads CASSSDRGRTEAFF. The CDR3 region has the DNA TGTGCCAGCAGCTCGGACAGGGGACGGACTGAAGCTTTCTTT.

The chain employs TRBV11-2 and TRBJ1-1, with D possibly being TRBD1 (5 bases). Germline CDR1 is SGHAT and CDR2 is FQNNGV. The CDR3 has 15 residues. V dropped 2 bases and J dropped 6 bases, with 16 bases sitting between them. The CDR3 DNA follows: TGTGCCAGCAGCTTATTGGTCGGCAGGGCGGCTGAAGCTTTCTTT. Translation: CASSLLVGRAAEAFF.

The chain joins TRBV6-5 to TRBJ2-2; TRBD2 might be the D (6 bases). Between the trimmed V and J ends, which lost 7 bases and 6 bases, there was a span of 15 bases. The CDR3 is 14 amino acids. Germline-derived CDR1 and CDR2 are MNHEY and SVGAGI. The CDR3 sequence: CASTPIVAAGELFF. CDR3 nucleotides: TGTGCCAGCACCCCAATAGTAGCGGCCGGGGAGCTGTTTTTT.

The chain combines TRBV5-4 with TRBJ2-3, with D unclear. The CDR3 totals 13 residues. Trimming pared 1 base from V and 3 bases from J, leaving 6 bases between. Germline CDR1 SGHNT, CDR2 YYREEE (reference sequence). The CDR3 spells CASSLFRTDTQYF. The CDR3 DNA sequence: TGTGCCAGCAGCTTGTTCCGTACAGATACGCAGTATTTT. The whole variable domain, remainder taken from reference TRBV5-4 and TRBJ2-3, is ETGVTQSPTHLIKTRGQQVTLRCSSQSGHNTVSWYQQALGQGPQFIFQYYREEENGRGNFPPRFSGLQFPNYSSELNVNALELDDSALYLCASSLFRTDTQYFGPGTRLTVL.

This clone came up once. J is TRBJ2-2 and V is TRBV5-4; no firm D call. V shed 1 base and J shed 3 bases, with 4 bases lying between them. The CDR3 runs to 13 residues. Germline V lookup: CDR1 SGHNT, CDR2 YYREEE (reference sequence). DNA for the CDR3: TGTGCCAGCAGCTTGCAGTACACCGGGGAGCTGTTTTTT. It is translated as CASSLQYTGELFF.

This clone was detected a few times. V and J are TRBV2 and TRBJ2-3; D might be TRBD2 (6 bases). Germline CDR1 and CDR2: SNHLY and FYNNEI. The CDR3 runs 12 residues. V shed 10 bases and J shed 6 bases, with 14 bases lying between them. CDR3 amino acids: CATSLAYDTQYF. The CDR3, as DNA: TGTGCCACCTCCCTAGCGTACGATACGCAGTATTTT.

This chain links TRBV6-5 with TRBJ2-7; 8 bases agree with TRBD2. V shed 6 bases, J shed 3 bases, and the junction held 4 bases outside the gene matches. The CDR3 runs 13 residues. Per the germline V gene, CDR1 is MNHEY and CDR2 is SVGAGI. The CDR3 coding sequence is TGTGCCAGCAGACTAGCGGTTCTCTACGAGCAGTACTTC. Translating gives CASRLAVLYEQYF.

The genes are TRBV12-5 and TRBJ1-6, with no clear D. Germline CDR1 is LGHNT and CDR2 is FRNRAP. The CDR3 length is 13 residues. Trimming took 7 bases from V and 9 from J, leaving 13 bases between them. Here the CDR3 reads CASVENTRSPLHF. The CDR3 DNA reads as TGTGCTAGTGTTGAAAACACCCGTTCACCCCTCCACTTT.

The chain recombines TRBV4-1 with TRBJ1-1; D gene ambiguous. CDR3 size: 16 residues. Trimming left V 0 bases short and J 0 bases short, with 11 bases between. Germline CDR1 and CDR2: MGHRA and YSYEKL. The CDR3 DNA sequence: TGCGCCAGCAGCCAAGACGAGAACCAAGTGAACACTGAAGCTTTCTTT. This gives the protein CASSQDENQVNTEAFF.

The genes are TRBV28 and TRBJ1-2; D not certain. The V end was cut by 5 bases, the J end by 1 base, with 8 bases between. CDR1 and CDR2 (germline): MDHEN, SYDVKM. This CDR3 is built from 13 residues. The DNA for the CDR3 is TGTGCCAGCAGTCAACAGCTTAACTATGGCTACACCTTC. Translating it yields CASSQQLNYGYTF.